Presented here are 11 T cell receptor beta chains from one specimen sequenced in a study of early T cells in non-severe SARS-CoV-2 infection. TCRdb analysed the 5' RACE reads with MiXCR anew, one entry per CDR3 protein. The table shows 60,000 to 70,000 distinct CDR3 sequences, with 9.1% occurring only once. The sequenced sample was whole blood. These receptors all stem from an adult who was a healthcare worker with PCR-confirmed SARS-CoV-2 infection or an uninfected control (not recorded which).

This clonotype has only a few counts. The chain uses TRBV7-3 and TRBJ2-2; TRBD2 is a possible D gene (5 bases). The CDR3 has 14 amino acids. V was pared by 5 bases and J by 5 bases, with 12 bases between. The germline V gene has CDR1 SGHTA and CDR2 FQGTGA. The CDR3: CASSTLAPTGELFF. CDR3 nucleotide sequence: TGTGCCAGCAGCACCCTAGCACCTACCGGGGAGCTGTTTTTT.

This chain uses TRBV5-8 with TRBJ1-1; D is ambiguous. In germline, CDR1 is SGHTS, CDR2 YDEGEE. The CDR3 spans 15 residues. Trimming removed 0 bases at V and 3 bases at J, with 12 bases between. The CDR3 sequence is CASSLGATGDTEAFF. CDR3 bases: TGTGCCAGCAGCTTGGGGGCAACCGGGGACACTGAAGCTTTCTTT.

The chain uses TRBV20-1 and TRBJ2-7; TRBD2 matches 7 bases. V lost 1 base and J lost 9; bases outside the gene matches: 15. The CDR3 is 15 residues long. Germline CDR1 and CDR2: DFQATT and SNEGSKA (reference sequence). The chain's CDR3 is CSARVSSGNWNGQYF. CDR3 coding DNA: TGCAGTGCTAGAGTTTCCAGCGGGAATTGGAACGGGCAGTACTTC.

The chain carries TRBV7-6 and TRBJ2-5; no reliable D call. Trimming removed 2 bases from V and 5 bases from J, with 6 bases in between. Germline CDR1 reads SGHVS; CDR2 reads FNYEAQ. The CDR3 runs to 12 residues. DNA for the CDR3: TGTGCCAGCAGCTTATCGCTTGAGACCCAGTACTTC. Protein product: CASSLSLETQYF.

This clonotype was observed at least ten times. This rearrangement joins TRBV29-1 to TRBJ1-1; 7 nucleotides align to TRBD1. This CDR3 has 13 residues. Per germline, CDR1 SQVTM and CDR2 ANQGSEA. V gave up 4 bases and J gave up 7 bases; unmatched junction bases: 9. CDR3 coding DNA: TGCAGCGTTGCAGCTAGCGACAGGGTTGAAGCTTTCTTT. As protein: CSVAASDRVEAFF.

Comments on this clonotype: Since a much larger clone is just one base distant, this may be a read error. This chain joins TRBV6-1 and TRBJ1-2, with TRBD1 as a possible D gene (5 bases). V was trimmed by 1 base and J by 7 bases, leaving 10 bases between them. The CDR3 is 13 amino acids. The germline V gene encodes CDR1 MNHNS and CDR2 SASEGT. Here the CDR3 reads CASSEGQGIGYTF. The DNA of the CDR3 is TGTGCCAGCAGTGAAGGGCAGGGAATTGGCTACACCTTC.

This clonotype was observed a handful of times. The chain couples TRBV6-5 to TRBJ2-1; TRBD2 is a possible D gene (5 bases). The germline V gene has CDR1 MNHEY and CDR2 SVGAGI. The CDR3 has 17 residues. V lost 6 bases and J lost 2, with 20 bases in between. CDR3 loop: CASSRAHPKRPYNEQFF. CDR3 bases: TGTGCCAGCAGCCGCGCCCACCCTAAGCGGCCCTACAATGAGCAGTTCTTC.

The CDR3, as DNA: TGTGCCACCCAAAAGGGAGATACGCAGTATTTT. Amino acids: CATQKGDTQYF. The chain recombines TRBV24-1 with TRBJ2-3; D is unresolved. The CDR3 runs 11 residues. Germline V gene sequence: CDR1 KGHDR, CDR2 SFDVKD. The V and J ends lost 9 bases and 5 bases respectively, with 8 bases between them.

This sequence joins TRBV5-1 and TRBJ2-7; D perhaps matches TRBD2 (6 bases). The germline gives CDR1 SGHRS, CDR2 YFSETQ. Trimming cost V 4 bases and J 2 bases, with 16 bases left between them. The CDR3 is made up of 15 amino acids. CDR3 protein: CASSPPWDSTYEQYF. CDR3 nucleotide sequence: TGCGCCAGCAGCCCCCCGTGGGACTCAACCTACGAGCAGTACTTC.

CDR3 loop: CASSFDRGSKDTQYF. The CDR3 DNA follows: TGTGCCAGCTCTTTCGACAGGGGGTCAAAAGATACGCAGTATTTT. The chain couples TRBV18 to TRBJ2-3, with 9 bases aligning to TRBD1. The ends lost 6 bases at V and 5 bases at J; junction bases unmatched: 9. Germline-derived CDR1 and CDR2 are KGHSH and LQKENI. The CDR3 is made up of 15 amino acids.

In its sample, this clonotype was seen many times. This chain connects TRBV4-2 to TRBJ1-3; TRBD1 might be the D (6 bases). The CDR3 has 12 residues. Germline-derived CDR1 and CDR2 are LGHNA and YNFKEQ. V lost 6 bases, J lost 4 bases, and 7 bases lay in between. The CDR3 DNA follows: TGTGCCAGCAGTGGGACAGGAAACACCATATATTTT. Protein sequence: CASSGTGNTIYF.